Presented here are 17 T cell receptor beta chains from one specimen sequenced in a study of CD8 T cells in Susac syndrome. A quantity of roughly 0.5 to 1 ug RNA underwent reverse transcription using random hexamers. TCRdb ran MiXCR on the immunoSEQ multiplex PCR reads and lists one entry per CDR3 protein. The table lists some 130,000 distinct CDR3 sequences, about 90% of them singletons. The sequenced material came from CD8+ T cells from PBMCs. The source of these receptors is a human donor with multiple sclerosis.

The rearrangement uses TRBV5-6 and TRBJ1-1; no reliable D call. Germline V lookup: CDR1 SGHDT, CDR2 YYEEEE. This CDR3 contains 11 residues. Trimming cost V 2 bases and J 8 bases, with 7 bases left between them. The CDR3: CASSFREEAFF. DNA of the CDR3: TGTGCCAGCAGCTTTAGGGAGGAAGCTTTCTTT.

The rearrangement links TRBV5-1 to TRBJ1-1; a weak D match, TRBD1 (6 bases). The V gene lost 5 bases and the J gene lost 0 bases, with 17 bases spanning the gap. The CDR3 contains 16 residues. Germline values: CDR1 SGHRS, CDR2 YFSETQ. The CDR3 DNA reads TGCGCCAGCAGTGAAGAAGGACAGCTCATGAACACTGAAGCTTTCTTT. Translating it yields CASSEEGQLMNTEAFF.

This chain connects TRBV5-1 to TRBJ2-1; D is unclear. The CDR3 is made up of 13 amino acids. V lost 4 bases to trimming and J lost 10 bases, with 15 bases between them. Germline assignment: CDR1 SGHRS and CDR2 YFSETQ. This chain's CDR3 is CASSLGLNGEQFF. The DNA for the CDR3 is TGCGCCAGCAGCCTTGGGTTAAATGGCGAGCAGTTCTTC. The entire variable domain, with the rest obtained from reference TRBV5-1 and TRBJ2-1, is as follows: KAGVTQTPRYLIKTRGQQVTLSCSPISGHRSVSWYQQTPGQGLQFLFEYFSETQRNKGNFPGRFSGRQFSNSRSEMNVSTLELGDSALYLCASSLGLNGEQFFGPGTRLTVL.

The chain has TRBV3-1 and TRBJ1-1; D is possibly TRBD1 (5 bases). V lost 2 bases and J lost 8, with 9 bases in between. Germline V gives CDR1 LGHDT, CDR2 YNNKEL (reference sequence). CDR3 length: 12 residues. The CDR3 sequence is CASSQTGREAFF. The CDR3 DNA reads as TGTGCCAGCAGCCAAACAGGCCGGGAAGCTTTCTTT.

V usage is TRBV6-5 and J usage is TRBJ2-7; possible D gene TRBD1, 6 bases. The CDR3 is made up of 14 amino acids. CDR1 and CDR2 from the germline V gene are MNHEY and SVGAGI. V was pared by 8 bases and J by 6 bases, with 20 bases between. The CDR3 DNA reads TGTGCCAGCGGAATCACAGGGATCGGATCCGAGCAGTACTTC. Translating gives CASGITGIGSEQYF.

The chain has TRBV30 and TRBJ1-3, with a tentative D call TRBD1 (5 bases). Germline values: CDR1 GTSNPN, CDR2 SVGIG (reference sequence). With 4 bases removed from V and 0 bases from J, the gap between germline ends came to 10 bases. There are 14 residues in the CDR3. CDR3 protein: CAWNGGDSGNTIYF. The CDR3 DNA is TGTGCCTGGAATGGGGGAGACTCTGGAAACACCATATATTTT.

The gene calls are TRBV27 and TRBJ1-5, with a possible D match to TRBD1 (5 bases). The CDR3 runs 13 residues. The V end lost 5 bases, the J end lost 4 bases, and 9 bases lay between the germline ends. CDR1 and CDR2 from the germline V gene are MNHEY and SMNVEV (reference sequence). For the CDR3, the DNA is TGTGCCAGCAGTGCCAGGGTAAATCAGCCCCAGCATTTT. Translation: CASSARVNQPQHF.

The V call is TRBV9, the J call TRBJ1-3; possible D gene TRBD1, 6 bases. Trimming took off 4 bases at V and 0 bases at J, with 11 bases between the two ends. Germline values: CDR1 SGDLS, CDR2 YYNGEE. The CDR3 sequence is 15 residues long. Written as DNA, the CDR3 is TGTGCCAGCAGCCGGACAGAGAGCTCTGGAAACACCATATATTTT. Translating it yields CASSRTESSGNTIYF.

V usage is TRBV5-1 and J usage is TRBJ2-7; 8 bases are a match to TRBD1. The CDR3 runs to 15 residues. CDR1 and CDR2 from the germline V gene are SGHRS and YFSETQ. Trimming removed 4 bases from V and 1 base from J; junction bases left unmatched: 7. CDR3 region: CASSPGQGLSYEQYF. The CDR3 nucleotides read TGCGCCAGCAGCCCAGGACAGGGCCTTTCCTACGAGCAGTACTTC.

V usage is TRBV9 and J usage is TRBJ2-4, with D perhaps TRBD2 (6 bases). Germline-derived CDR1 and CDR2 are SGDLS and YYNGEE. The CDR3 length is 13 residues. The V end was cut by 6 bases, the J end by 8 bases, with 15 bases between. CDR3 DNA sequence: TGTGCCAGCAACAAAGGTGGCGGGGACATTCAGTACTTC. Translation: CASNKGGGDIQYF.

V gene TRBV28 combines with J gene TRBJ2-5; TRBD2 matches 9 bases. CDR1 is MDHEN and CDR2 is SYDVKM in the germline V gene. V shed 3 bases, J shed 5 bases, and the junction held 7 bases outside the gene matches. The CDR3 spans 15 residues. CDR3 sequence: CASSFLSGRQETQYF. The CDR3 DNA reads as TGTGCCAGCAGTTTCCTCAGCGGGAGGCAGGAGACCCAGTACTTC.

The V gene is TRBV7-9, the J gene TRBJ2-7, with D hard to call. This CDR3 region has 14 residues. Germline lookup yields CDR1 SEHNR and CDR2 FQNEAQ (reference sequence). The V end lost 5 bases, the J end lost 3 bases, and 14 bases lay between the germline ends. The chain's CDR3 is CASSPYASDYEQYF. CDR3 nucleotides: TGTGCCAGCAGCCCTTACGCTTCAGACTACGAGCAGTACTTC.

The chain couples TRBV6-5 to TRBJ2-2, with D perhaps matching TRBD1 (6 bases). The CDR3 length is 14 residues. Looked up from germline, CDR1 is MNHEY and CDR2 is SVGAGI. V shed 5 bases and J shed 5 bases, with 12 bases lying between them. For the CDR3, the DNA is TGTGCCAGCAGTACCCCCACAGGGACCGGGGAGCTGTTTTTT. Residues: CASSTPTGTGELFF.

The chain couples TRBV7-9 to TRBJ2-5; D gene ambiguous. V dropped 8 bases and J dropped 10 bases, with 14 bases sitting between them. CDR1 and CDR2 from the germline V gene are SEHNR and FQNEAQ (reference sequence). The CDR3 is 11 residues long. CDR3 nucleotide sequence: TGTGCCAGCTCTTCCCTCGCGGACCAGTACTTC. Amino acids: CASSSLADQYF.

The chain uses TRBV6-6 and TRBJ1-3; no definite D call. Germline V gene lookup returns CDR1 MNHNY and CDR2 SVGAGI (reference sequence). The V gene lost 7 bases and the J gene lost 8 bases, with 12 bases spanning the gap. The CDR3 has 12 residues. CDR3 loop: CASTHGRDTIYF. The CDR3 DNA reads TGTGCCAGCACTCACGGGCGGGACACCATATATTTT.

This chain connects TRBV15 to TRBJ2-3; 7 bases line up with TRBD2. Trimming cost V 1 base and J 1 base; bases outside gene matches: 5. The germline CDR1 and CDR2 sequences are LNHNV and YYDKDF (reference sequence). CDR3 length equals 16 residues. The DNA of the CDR3 is TGTGCCACCAGCAGAGTGGCTAGCGGTCGCACAGATACGCAGTATTTT. Translated, it gives CATSRVASGRTDTQYF.

This chain joins TRBV5-6 and TRBJ1-1; D not resolved. The germline V gene has CDR1 SGHDT and CDR2 YYEEEE. Trimming took 7 bases from V and 2 from J, leaving 12 bases between them. This CDR3 is 13 amino acids long. The CDR3 DNA follows: TGTGCCAGCGAGAGTGGGGTCAACACTGAAGCTTTCTTT. Translation: CASESGVNTEAFF.